The clone carrying this T cell receptor beta chain was detected many times. Trimming pared 2 bases from V and 4 bases from J, leaving 12 bases between. The CDR3 length is 14 residues. From germline, CDR1 is SGHRS and CDR2 YFSETQ. Study processing details: Amplification from reference gene primers served as the basis for estimated nucleated cell counts. The table came from immunoSEQ multiplex PCR; TCRdb's copy has only in-frame clones and leaves some out. The V and J calls and clone size are taken from that table; D and trimming were inferred from the DNA. Seen here are about 130,000 clones, 60% to 80% observed once, and the top ten hold around 2%. The sample comes from a study of blood T cell repertoires in COVID-19. Whole-study context: The origin of the acute and convalescent COVID-19 samples was the United States, Italy and Spain. T cells, B-cell-depleted T cells, or PBMCs supplied cDNA or gDNA.

The chain has TRBV5-1 and TRBJ1-2; D unclear. Material for sequencing was peripheral blood. The receptor's source is a woman in her 70s with acute or convalescent COVID-19. The CDR3 DNA follows: TGCGCCAGCAGCTTCCAAGAGGGCAGCTATGGCTACACCTTC. Its translation: CASSFQEGSYGYTF.